One and the same sample provided the 21 T cell receptor beta chains below, sequenced in a study of CD8 T cells in ankylosing spondylitis. TCRdb reanalysed the 5' RACE reads using MiXCR and keeps one entry per CDR3 protein. The data show more than 400,000 distinct CDR3 sequences, 5.3% seen once. No antigen is known for these receptors. Points from the study as a whole: Made up of eight highly homologous variants, a TCR beta motif appeared characteristic of ankylosing spondylitis blood.

Sequencing was done on a sample of blood, either unsorted or a sorted T cell fraction (not recorded which). The receptors come from a male donor with ankylosing spondylitis.

This clonotype came up many times. The CDR3, as DNA: TGTGCCAGCAGCTTCTCACAGGGAATGGGGCAGCCCCAGCATTTT. Amino acids: CASSFSQGMGQPQHF. This chain joins TRBV7-2 and TRBJ1-5; weak D call: TRBD1 (6 bases). The CDR3 has 15 residues. Trimming took 3 bases from V and 7 from J, leaving 16 bases between them. Looked up from germline, CDR1 is SGHTA and CDR2 is FQGNSA.

This clonotype was recorded at least ten times. V and J are TRBV9 and TRBJ1-2; 8 bases match TRBD1. This CDR3 is 15 amino acids long. J lost 8 bases, V lost 0 bases, and 9 bases had no gene match. CDR1 SGDLS and CDR2 YYNGEE come from the germline V gene. Here the CDR3 DNA reads TGTGCCAGCAGCGTAGGAGGGACAGGAGGTATGGGCTACACCTTC. Its translation is CASSVGGTGGMGYTF. Full variable domain (remainder filled in from reference TRBV9 and TRBJ1-2): DSGVTQTPKHLITATGQRVTLRCSPRSGDLSVYWYQQSLDQGLQFLIQYYNGEERAKGNILERFSAQQFPDLHSELNLSSLELGDSALYFCASSVGGTGGMGYTFGSGTRLTVV.

This chain links TRBV6-2 or TRBV6-3 with TRBJ2-3; TRBD2 matches at 7 bases. With V trimmed by 8 bases and J by 3 bases, 5 bases remained unmatched. There are 13 residues in the CDR3. Germline-derived CDR1 and CDR2 are MNHEY and SVGEGT. CDR3 residues: CASLNGGTDTQYF. The CDR3 nucleotides read TGTGCCAGCCTTAACGGGGGGACAGATACGCAGTATTTT.

The V call is TRBV7-8, the J call TRBJ2-5; a possible D gene is TRBD1 (6 bases). CDR3 length equals 15 residues. Trimming cost V 1 base and J 7 bases, with 16 bases left between them. Germline loops: CDR1 SGHVS, CDR2 FQNEAQ. The CDR3 here is CASSLEDRTGGTQYF. The CDR3 bases are TGTGCCAGCAGCTTAGAGGACAGAACGGGCGGGACCCAGTACTTC.

This clonotype came up many times. The chain carries TRBV6-2 or TRBV6-3 and TRBJ2-7; 9 nucleotides agree with TRBD2. After removal of 4 bases from V and 3 bases from J, the junction contained 4 bases not matched to a gene. CDR1 MNHEY and CDR2 SVGEGT come from the germline V gene. This CDR3 has 14 amino acids. CDR3 sequence (DNA): TGTGCCAGCAGTTCCTCTAGCGGGAACTACGAGCAGTACTTC. As protein: CASSSSSGNYEQYF.

The rearrangement uses TRBV4-1 and TRBJ2-2; TRBD1 matches at 7 bases. CDR3 length equals 15 residues. The ends lost 6 bases at V and 3 bases at J; junction bases unmatched: 7. CDR1 is MGHRA, CDR2 YSYEKL, per germline. Here the CDR3 reads CASSVDRDYTGELFF. DNA of the CDR3: TGCGCCAGCAGTGTCGACAGGGATTACACCGGGGAGCTGTTTTTT.

Ten or more counts support this clonotype. The CDR3 spells CASSISSPFYEQYF. In DNA form, the CDR3 reads TGTGCCAGCAGTATCAGTTCCCCCTTCTACGAGCAGTACTTC. V is TRBV27 and J is TRBJ2-7; D is unresolved. V shed 5 bases and J shed 3 bases, with 14 bases lying between them. This CDR3 is 14 amino acids long. Germline values: CDR1 MNHEY, CDR2 SMNVEV (reference sequence).

This clonotype was detected ten times or more. J is TRBJ1-1 and V is TRBV9; D is undetermined. CDR3 length: 14 amino acids. V was cut by 4 bases and J by 1 base, with 11 bases left in between. Germline V gene sequence: CDR1 SGDLS, CDR2 YYNGEE. CDR3 residues: CASSRNPGNTEAFF. The CDR3 DNA reads as TGTGCCAGCAGCAGAAATCCGGGGAACACTGAAGCTTTCTTT.

V usage is TRBV18 and J usage is TRBJ2-7; D ambiguous. V gave up 2 bases and J gave up 7 bases, with 9 bases separating them. The CDR3 totals 12 residues. Germline lookup yields CDR1 KGHSH and CDR2 LQKENI. The CDR3, as DNA: TGTGCCAGCTCACCATCTTCCCATGAGCAGTACTTC. Translated, it gives CASSPSSHEQYF.

This clonotype came up a few times. V gene TRBV6-6 combines with J gene TRBJ2-7; a weak D match, TRBD2 (6 bases). The CDR3 sequence is 12 residues long. Trimming took off 4 bases at V and 7 bases at J, with 11 bases between the two ends. Germline CDR1 reads MNHNY; CDR2 reads SVGAGI (reference sequence). CDR3 protein: CASSSYGGEQYF. CDR3 nucleotide sequence: TGTGCCAGCAGTTCGTACGGGGGTGAGCAGTACTTC.

In this sample, this clonotype turned up many times. The chain joins TRBV28 to TRBJ1-2; 11 bases map to TRBD1. V dropped 6 bases and J dropped 0; count of bases not matched to a gene: 12. CDR1 is MDHEN, CDR2 SYDVKM, per germline. This CDR3 is built from 18 residues. Here the CDR3 reads CASRQAGTGGLANYGYTF. For the CDR3, the DNA is TGTGCCAGCAGACAAGCCGGGACAGGGGGGTTAGCTAACTATGGCTACACCTTC.

This clonotype was seen ten or more times. This rearrangement joins TRBV5-1 to TRBJ1-2; 9 bases map to TRBD1. The junction had 4 bases not matched to a gene; V was cut back by 4 bases and J by 6 bases. CDR3 length equals 13 residues. CDR1 is SGHRS, CDR2 YFSETQ, per germline. The CDR3 DNA is TGCGCCAGCAGCACCGGGACAGGGAATGGCTACACCTTC. This translates into CASSTGTGNGYTF.

The chain recombines TRBV20-1 with TRBJ2-1; possibly TRBD1 or TRBD2 for D (6 bases each). Trimming shortened V by 6 bases and J by 0 bases, and 18 bases separated the two germline ends. Germline V gene sequence: CDR1 DFQATT, CDR2 SNEGSKA (reference sequence). CDR3 length: 16 amino acids. The CDR3 loop reads CSASLAGHSSYNEQFF. The CDR3 region has the DNA TGCAGTGCCTCCCTGGCGGGACATAGCTCCTACAATGAGCAGTTCTTC.

The chain carries TRBV20-1 and TRBJ1-1; D gene ambiguous. The CDR3 spans 16 residues. CDR1 is DFQATT and CDR2 is SNEGSKA in the germline V gene (reference sequence). V lost 0 bases and J 3 bases, leaving 17 bases between the germline ends. CDR3 DNA sequence: TGCAGTGCTAGAGATCTGGAGCATTTAGCGGACACTGAAGCTTTCTTT. This encodes CSARDLEHLADTEAFF.

This clonotype was found many times. J is TRBJ2-5 and V is TRBV6-2 or TRBV6-3; TRBD1 matches 7 bases. This CDR3 is 14 amino acids long. V gave up 2 bases and J gave up 2 bases; unmatched junction bases: 2. Germline assignment: CDR1 MNHEY and CDR2 SVGEGT. CDR3 residues: CASSYPTGQETQYF. As DNA, the CDR3 is TGTGCCAGCAGTTACCCGACAGGGCAAGAGACCCAGTACTTC.

This clonotype came up many times. The gene calls are TRBV29-1 and TRBJ2-7, with 9 bases matching TRBD2. CDR1 SQVTM and CDR2 ANQGSEA come from the germline V gene. This CDR3 is built from 17 residues. Trimming took 2 bases from V and 2 from J; bases not matched to a gene: 13. CDR3 loop: CSVEIILGLAGTYEQYF. The CDR3 coding sequence is TGCAGCGTTGAAATTATTCTAGGGCTAGCGGGGACCTACGAGCAGTACTTC.

The rearrangement joins TRBV12-3 or TRBV12-4 to TRBJ2-7; D is ambiguous. This CDR3 comprises 14 residues. Between the trimmed V and J ends, which lost 3 bases and 0 bases, there was a span of 9 bases. CDR3 coding DNA: TGTGCCAGCAGTTTCGGGCCTAGCTCCTACGAGCAGTACTTC. This codes for CASSFGPSSYEQYF.

This clonotype was counted many times. The chain has TRBV7-8 and TRBJ1-6, with D perhaps matching TRBD1 (5 bases). Deletions cut 4 bases from V and 0 bases from J, with 13 bases between. CDR3 length: 17 residues. Germline CDR1 reads SGHVS; CDR2 reads FQNEAQ. Written as DNA, the CDR3 is TGTGCCAGCAGCTCGGTTGGGGCGAGCTCCTATAATTCACCCCTCCACTTT. Its translation: CASSSVGASSYNSPLHF.

Ten or more counts support this clonotype. V usage is TRBV27 and J usage is TRBJ2-7, with 10 bases matching TRBD1. Losses at the gene ends were 0 bases for V and 5 bases for J; bases not matched to a gene: 4. The CDR3 sequence is 15 residues long. Germline assignment: CDR1 MNHEY and CDR2 SMNVEV (reference sequence). DNA for the CDR3: TGTGCCAGCAGTTTATCGGGGACAGGGGTGAACGAGCAGTACTTC. Its translation: CASSLSGTGVNEQYF.

This clonotype was observed at least ten times. The CDR3 DNA is TGTGCCAGCAGCAGGGGACTAGCGTCAGAGACCCAGTACTTC. Translated, it gives CASSRGLASETQYF. The rearrangement joins TRBV5-5 to TRBJ2-5; 10 bases map to TRBD2. The CDR3 is 14 residues long. J lost 4 bases, V lost 4 bases, and 4 bases had no gene match. Germline-derived CDR1 and CDR2 are SGHKS and YYEKEE (reference sequence).

This clonotype was recorded many times. This rearrangement joins TRBV4-3 to TRBJ2-2; no firm D call. The germline V and J ends were trimmed by 0 bases and 10 bases, with 12 bases remaining between them. CDR1 and CDR2 (germline): LGHNA, YSLEER. The CDR3 is made up of 14 amino acids. CDR3 residues: CASSQDAFRTELFF. The CDR3 coding sequence is TGCGCCAGCAGCCAAGACGCGTTTAGGACGGAGCTGTTTTTT.